The clone carrying this T cell receptor beta chain was seen a single time. Its target is unknown. The data stem from a study of T cell repertoires in cytomegalovirus infection. Study summary: From public TCR beta signatures came an indication of both CMV infection and matching HLA type. Study results and limitations: Cumulative public TCR beta family frequency identified CMV carriers with the relevant HLA. In two of eight donors, the top clonotype was HLA-C-restricted CMV-specific.

TCRdb analysed the reads with MiXCR anew, one entry per CDR3 protein. This table holds roughly 720,000 distinct CDR3 sequences, less than 40% found once. The sequencing input was PBMCs. This TCR was sampled from a human donor in good health (CMV status not recorded). Some clones in this sample may be carry-over from other donors' samples.

The CDR3 loop reads CASSSYRVNTEAFF. The CDR3 coding sequence is TGCGCCAGCAGCTCCTACCGAGTGAACACTGAAGCTTTCTTT. The V gene is TRBV5-1, the J gene TRBJ1-1; D gene uncertain. V was shortened by 3 bases and J by 0 bases, with 9 bases between the two germline ends. Germline-derived CDR1 and CDR2 are SGHRS and YFSETQ. The CDR3 runs 14 residues.